Following are 30 T cell receptor beta chains from one sample sequenced in a study of neurological immune-mediated disorders. TCRdb called the 5' RACE reads again in MiXCR, with one record for every CDR3 protein. The sample lists about 46,000 distinct CDR3 sequences, roughly 4% seen once, with roughly 5.6% in the top ten. The sequenced sample consisted of PBMCs. The receptors stem from a woman aged 55-70 years with multiple sclerosis.

There are a few counts of this clonotype. One end of the junction varies from germline; a read error may be responsible. The chain has TRBV12-3 or TRBV12-4 and TRBJ1-6; 10 bases map to TRBD1. This CDR3 spans 14 amino acids. The CDR3: CASRAGQGNSPLNF. The CDR3, as DNA: TGTGCCAGCAGGGCGGGACAGGGGAATTCACCCCTCAACTTT.

The chain is built from TRBV28 and TRBJ2-1; possibly TRBD1 or TRBD2 for D (5 bases each). Germline V lookup: CDR1 MDHEN, CDR2 SYDVKM. This CDR3 has 15 residues. With 7 bases removed from V and 5 bases from J, the gap between germline ends came to 18 bases. The CDR3 protein is CASTLGTDINNEQFF. CDR3 coding DNA: TGTGCCAGCACCTTAGGGACCGATATAAACAATGAGCAGTTCTTC.

This clonotype was recorded at least ten times. V is TRBV5-6 and J is TRBJ2-5; D perhaps matches TRBD2 (6 bases). Looked up from germline, CDR1 is SGHDT and CDR2 is YYEEEE. The V end was cut by 0 bases, the J end by 2 bases, with 11 bases between. The CDR3 has 15 residues. The CDR3 is CASSLELADQETQYF. The CDR3 DNA sequence: TGTGCCAGCAGCTTGGAACTAGCTGATCAAGAGACCCAGTACTTC.

This clonotype has only a few counts. The genes are TRBV20-1 and TRBJ1-2; TRBD1 is a possible D gene (5 bases). Germline CDR1 reads DFQATT; CDR2 reads SNEGSKA (reference sequence). The CDR3 sequence is 13 residues long. V was cut by 3 bases and J by 12 bases, with 20 bases left in between. The CDR3 sequence is CSASGTALGAHTF. In nucleotides, the CDR3 is TGCAGTGCTAGCGGGACGGCTCTCGGGGCCCACACCTTC.

The sample holds a few counts of this clonotype. This sequence joins TRBV5-1 and TRBJ2-2; D may be TRBD2 (6 bases). Trimming pared 0 bases from V and 6 bases from J, leaving 12 bases between. CDR3 size: 15 residues. CDR1 and CDR2 (germline): SGHRS, YFSETQ. This chain's CDR3 is CASSLGTSSPGELFF. The DNA for the CDR3 is TGCGCCAGCAGCTTGGGAACTAGCTCCCCCGGGGAGCTGTTTTTT.

Many counts were recorded for this clonotype. This chain uses TRBV9 with TRBJ2-2; no clear D. The CDR3 sequence is 15 residues long. CDR1 SGDLS and CDR2 YYNGEE come from the germline V gene. The V gene lost 0 bases and the J gene lost 4 bases, with 10 bases spanning the gap. The CDR3 DNA reads TGTGCCAGCAGCGTAGGACCGGGCGGCACCGGGGAGCTGTTTTTT. It encodes CASSVGPGGTGELFF.

This sequence joins TRBV6-2 or TRBV6-3 and TRBJ2-1, with D unclear. CDR3 length: 13 residues. CDR1 is MNHEY, CDR2 SVGEGT, per germline. The V end was cut by 2 bases, the J end by 8 bases, with 10 bases between. The CDR3 here is CASSYPNRDEQFF. In DNA, the CDR3 is TGTGCCAGCAGTTACCCTAATAGGGATGAGCAGTTCTTC.

The chain recombines TRBV5-1 with TRBJ1-1; D is uncertain. CDR1 and CDR2 (germline): SGHRS, YFSETQ. V gave up 2 bases and J gave up 2 bases, with 7 bases separating them. The CDR3 covers 13 residues. CDR3: CASSFQTNTEAFF. The DNA for the CDR3 is TGCGCCAGCAGCTTCCAGACTAACACTGAAGCTTTCTTT.

This clonotype was observed a handful of times. This chain uses TRBV5-1 with TRBJ1-2; 7 nucleotides agree with TRBD1. Germline CDR1 and CDR2: SGHRS and YFSETQ. The CDR3 extends over 14 amino acids. V shed 3 bases, J shed 4 bases, and the junction held 6 bases outside the gene matches. The CDR3 sequence is CASSYGTVSYGYTF. The CDR3 region has the DNA TGCGCCAGCAGCTACGGGACAGTTAGCTATGGCTACACCTTC.

This clonotype occurred many times. The CDR3: CSAHRTGERHEQFF. The CDR3 region has the DNA TGCAGTGCTCATCGGACAGGCGAACGTCATGAGCAGTTCTTC. The chain joins TRBV20-1 to TRBJ2-1, with 7 bases fitting TRBD1. The CDR3 loop spans 14 amino acids. J was trimmed by 8 bases and V by 5 bases; bases with no gene match: 12. Germline V gene lookup returns CDR1 DFQATT and CDR2 SNEGSKA (reference sequence).

This clonotype showed up many times. The chain is built from TRBV27 and TRBJ1-6; 7 bases are shared with TRBD1. V dropped 8 bases and J dropped 6; count of bases not matched to a gene: 7. There are 14 residues in the CDR3. Per germline, CDR1 MNHEY and CDR2 SMNVEV (reference sequence). CDR3 loop: CASGADRANSPLHF. The CDR3 DNA reads TGTGCCAGCGGGGCAGACAGGGCTAATTCACCCCTCCACTTT.

In its sample, this clonotype was seen many times. The chain joins TRBV20-1 to TRBJ2-1, with a weak D call TRBD1 (5 bases). This CDR3 is built from 12 residues. Trimming removed 1 base at V and 8 bases at J, with 9 bases between. The germline CDR1 and CDR2 sequences are DFQATT and SNEGSKA (reference sequence). CDR3 sequence (DNA): TGCAGTGCTAGAGTACAGGCCTATGAGCAGTTCTTC. This sequence encodes CSARVQAYEQFF.

The table lists this clonotype with many counts. The chain combines TRBV9 with TRBJ2-7, with TRBD2 matching over 12 bases. Germline V gives CDR1 SGDLS, CDR2 YYNGEE. The CDR3 is 14 amino acids. With V trimmed by 4 bases and J by 8 bases, 7 bases remained unmatched. As DNA, the CDR3 is TGTGCCAGCAGCTCTAGCGGGGGGGCCGGGCAGCAGTACTTC. This codes for CASSSSGGAGQQYF.

This clonotype was counted between two and nine times. The chain has TRBV5-1 and TRBJ2-6, with unresolved D. This CDR3 has 15 residues. With 0 bases removed from V and 2 bases from J, the gap between germline ends came to 6 bases. Germline V gene data show CDR1 as SGHRS and CDR2 as YFSETQ. CDR3 in amino acids: CASSLGNPGANVLTF. The CDR3 DNA sequence: TGCGCCAGCAGCTTGGGGAACCCTGGGGCCAACGTCCTGACTTTC.

Many counts were recorded for this clonotype. The V gene is TRBV6-1, the J gene TRBJ2-7; unclear D gene. Trimming removed 4 bases from V and 1 base from J, with 8 bases in between. The V gene's germline CDR1 is MNHNS and CDR2 SASEGT. The CDR3 sequence is 13 residues long. Here the CDR3 reads CASSGLVSYEQYV. For the CDR3, the DNA is TGTGCCAGCAGTGGCTTGGTATCCTACGAGCAGTACGTC.

This clonotype was detected many times. This CDR3 is CASSSHPSSEQYF. In nucleotides, the CDR3 is TGTGCCAGCAGCTCCCACCCTAGCTCCGAGCAGTACTTC. The chain has TRBV7-3 and TRBJ2-7; the D gene is possibly TRBD2 (5 bases). The CDR3 totals 13 residues. Trimming stripped 4 bases from V and 6 bases from J, with 13 bases between. Per germline, CDR1 SGHTA and CDR2 FQGTGA. Filled out from reference TRBV7-3 and TRBJ2-7, the complete variable domain reads GAGVSQTPSNKVTEKGKYVELRCDPISGHTALYWYRQSLGQGPEFLIYFQGTGAADDSGLPNDRFFAVRPEGSVSTLKIQRTERGDSAVYLCASSSHPSSEQYFGPGTRLTVT.

This clonotype showed up many times. The chain joins TRBV5-1 to TRBJ2-1; a possible D gene is TRBD1 (5 bases). Deletions cut 7 bases from V and 7 bases from J, with 15 bases between. This CDR3 comprises 13 residues. Per germline, CDR1 SGHRS and CDR2 YFSETQ. CDR3 residues: CASSKGNPNEQFF. The CDR3 bases are TGCGCCAGCTCTAAGGGGAACCCTAATGAGCAGTTCTTC.

This clonotype was seen ten or more times. J is TRBJ2-1 and V is TRBV20-1, with 13 bases lining up with TRBD2. Germline CDR1 reads DFQATT; CDR2 reads SNEGSKA (reference sequence). The CDR3 runs to 14 residues. V lost 5 bases to trimming and J lost 7 bases; unmatched junction nucleotides: 5. In DNA form, the CDR3 reads TGCAGTGCTTCACTAGCGGGGGGGCCGAATGAGCAGTTCTTC. As protein: CSASLAGGPNEQFF.

This clonotype has ten or more counts. The chain joins TRBV18 to TRBJ1-4; no definite D call. The CDR3 covers 15 residues. Germline V gene sequence: CDR1 KGHSH, CDR2 LQKENI. Trimming stripped 5 bases from V and 5 bases from J, with 15 bases between. This CDR3 is CASSIRRGGNEKLFF. The CDR3 DNA is TGTGCCAGCTCAATCAGACGTGGTGGAAATGAAAAACTGTTTTTT.

V and J are TRBV20-1 and TRBJ2-3; D ambiguous. Germline V gives CDR1 DFQATT, CDR2 SNEGSKA (reference sequence). V was clipped by 5 bases and J by 6 bases, with 9 bases between them. The CDR3 has 11 residues. In DNA form, the CDR3 reads TGCAGTGCTTTGCCGGTGGATACGCAGTATTTT. It specifies CSALPVDTQYF.

This clonotype was counted a few times. The chain links TRBV29-1 to TRBJ2-1, with D uncertain. Germline V gene data show CDR1 as SQVTM and CDR2 as ANQGSEA. The germline V and J ends were trimmed by 4 bases and 0 bases, with 10 bases remaining between them. CDR3 length equals 14 residues. The CDR3 is CSVGRYRSYNEQFF. CDR3 in DNA: TGCAGCGTTGGACGGTACCGCTCCTACAATGAGCAGTTCTTC.

This clonotype showed up just a few times. The CDR3 is CAISALAGDEQYF. DNA for the CDR3: TGTGCCATCAGTGCCCTGGCGGGCGACGAGCAGTACTTC. The chain uses TRBV10-3 and TRBJ2-7, with D possibly TRBD2 on 5 matching bases. Germline CDR1 ENHRY, CDR2 SYGVKD. V lost 4 bases and J lost 5, with 12 bases in between. This CDR3 is 13 amino acids long.

This clonotype was observed at least ten times. The V gene is TRBV6-2 or TRBV6-3, the J gene TRBJ1-2; the D is unclear. From germline, CDR1 is MNHEY and CDR2 SVGEGT. Trimming took off 5 bases at V and 8 bases at J, with 15 bases between the two ends. The CDR3 totals 13 residues. CDR3 residues: CASSETRLGGYTF. CDR3 nucleotides: TGTGCCAGCAGTGAAACACGCTTGGGAGGCTACACCTTC.

On this clonotype itself: One end of the junction does not line up with germline, which may come from a read error. V usage is TRBV10-3 and J usage is TRBJ1-6; TRBD1 matches 8 bases. Germline-derived CDR1 and CDR2 are ENHRY and SYGVKD. This CDR3 has 13 amino acids. CDR3 coding DNA: TGTGCCATCAGGGACAGGGAGGATTCACCCCTCAACTTT. Its protein product is CAIRDREDSPLNF.

This clonotype was counted ten times or more. This rearrangement joins TRBV9 to TRBJ1-5; D is uncertain. The germline gives CDR1 SGDLS, CDR2 YYNGEE. There are 15 residues in the CDR3. V lost 0 bases to trimming and J lost 1 base, with 8 bases between them. The CDR3 DNA is TGTGCCAGCAGCGTAGACGGGATCAGCAATCAGCCCCAGCATTTT. It translates to CASSVDGISNQPQHF.

This clonotype was counted at least ten times. The chain links TRBV27 to TRBJ2-7; TRBD1 aligns across 9 bases. The CDR3 length is 16 residues. V shed 3 bases, J shed 2 bases, and the junction held 8 bases outside the gene matches. Germline V lookup: CDR1 MNHEY, CDR2 SMNVEV (reference sequence). As DNA, the CDR3 is TGTGCCAGCAGTTTCCTAACCGGGACAGGGACCTACGAGCAGTACTTC. This encodes CASSFLTGTGTYEQYF.

The sample holds many counts of this clonotype. This chain connects TRBV11-2 to TRBJ2-3, with TRBD2 matching over 8 bases. The CDR3 runs to 17 residues. Germline trimming cut 2 bases from V and 4 bases from J; bases unmatched to any gene: 11. Germline V lookup: CDR1 SGHAT, CDR2 FQNNGV. The DNA for the CDR3 is TGTGCCAGCAGCTTAAGGTCGAGCGGGAGTGGGCCAGATACGCAGTATTTT. Its translation: CASSLRSSGSGPDTQYF.

This clonotype was counted only a few times. V and J are TRBV2 and TRBJ2-7; no firm D call. Trimming took off 4 bases at V and 2 bases at J, with 9 bases between the two ends. Germline assignment: CDR1 SNHLY and CDR2 FYNNEI. The CDR3 contains 13 residues. CDR3 DNA: TGTGCCAGCAGTGGCTCCTGGGCCTACGAGCAGTACTTC. It specifies CASSGSWAYEQYF.

In its sample, this clonotype was seen a few times. The chain is built from TRBV5-1 and TRBJ1-1, with D unclear. V was cut by 2 bases and J by 4 bases, with 9 bases left in between. The CDR3 is 13 residues long. Germline CDR1 reads SGHRS; CDR2 reads YFSETQ. The chain's CDR3 is CASSLRYATEAFF. For the CDR3, the DNA is TGCGCCAGCAGCTTAAGGTATGCCACTGAAGCTTTCTTT.

J is TRBJ1-5 and V is TRBV7-6; no firm D call. The CDR3 totals 13 residues. The V end lost 1 base, the J end lost 3 bases, and 4 bases lay between the germline ends. CDR1 is SGHVS and CDR2 is FNYEAQ in the germline V gene. The CDR3 here is CASSLEDNQPQHF. CDR3 sequence (DNA): TGTGCCAGCAGCTTAGAAGACAATCAGCCCCAGCATTTT.